These T cell receptor beta chains were read from a single sample in a study of T cells after yellow fever vaccination. MiXCR was run by TCRdb on the 5' RACE reads, yielding one entry per CDR3 protein. Counted here are 250,000 to 400,000 distinct CDR3 sequences, over 4% occurring once; the ten biggest clones make up about 26%. The source was PBMCs, collected 5 days after the yellow fever booster vaccination. These receptor sequences come from a man aged 18 to 35 who received the YFV17D yellow fever vaccine. Each CDR3 is given with its conserved first and last residue. A D gene is named only where the DNA matches it firmly. Where a row states a size, it is once, few, many or the class of an expanded clone; other rows omit it.

v_call: TRBV7-2; clone_size: many; d_call: NA; j_call: TRBJ2-3; cdr3_nt: TGTGCCAGCAGCTCTAAAGGGCGGGGTAGCACAGATACGCAGTATTTT; cdr3_aa: CASSSKGRGSTDTQYF
v_call: TRBV4-1; clone_size: many; d_call: NA; j_call: TRBJ2-3; cdr3_nt: TGCGCCAGCAGCCACTACAGAAGCACAGATACGCAGTATTTT; cdr3_aa: CASSHYRSTDTQYF
v_call: TRBV24-1; clone_size: many; d_call: NA; j_call: TRBJ2-2; cdr3_nt: TGTGCCACCAGTGATAGGACCGAACCCACCGGGGAGCTGTTTTTT; cdr3_aa: CATSDRTEPTGELFF
v_call: TRBV4-1; clone_size: many; d_call: NA; j_call: TRBJ2-4; cdr3_nt: TGCGCCAGCAGCCCCGTGAATCGCCCAACCGCCAAAAACATTCAGTACTTC; cdr3_aa: CASSPVNRPTAKNIQYF
v_call: TRBV7-9; clone_size: many; d_call: TRBD1; j_call: TRBJ2-2; cdr3_nt: TGTGCCAGCAGCACCTCCGGGACAGGGAACACCGGGGAGCTGTTTTTT; cdr3_aa: CASSTSGTGNTGELFF
v_call: TRBV5-1; clone_size: many; d_call: NA; j_call: TRBJ2-3; cdr3_nt: TGCGCCAGCAGCTTGGAAACTCCTAGCACAGATACGCAGTATTTT; cdr3_aa: CASSLETPSTDTQYF
v_call: TRBV4-2; clone_size: NA; d_call: TRBD2; j_call: TRBJ2-3; cdr3_nt: TGTGCCAGCAGCCAAGAAGCTAGCGGGACTAGCACAGATGCGCAGTATTTT; cdr3_aa: CASSQEASGTSTDAQYF
v_call: TRBV15; clone_size: few; d_call: TRBD2; j_call: TRBJ2-5; cdr3_nt: TGTGCCACCAGCATAGCGGGGGTGCAAGAGACCCAGTACTTC; cdr3_aa: CATSIAGVQETQYF
v_call: TRBV2; clone_size: NA; d_call: NA; j_call: TRBJ2-5; cdr3_nt: TGTGCCAGCGGACGGCAGCCTCAAGAGACCCAGTACTTC; cdr3_aa: CASGRQPQETQYF
v_call: TRBV28; clone_size: many; d_call: NA; j_call: TRBJ1-4; cdr3_nt: TGTGCCAGCAGTTTGTTCAGGAATGAAAAACTGTTTTTT; cdr3_aa: CASSLFRNEKLFF
v_call: TRBV5-1; clone_size: few; d_call: TRBD1; j_call: TRBJ1-2; cdr3_nt: TGCGCCAGCAGCTTAACAGGGGATGCTAACTATGGCTACACCTTC; cdr3_aa: CASSLTGDANYGYTF
v_call: TRBV6-2/TRBV6-3; clone_size: NA; d_call: NA; j_call: TRBJ2-7; cdr3_nt: TGTGCCAGCAGTTATAAGGGGTTCGAGCAGTACTTC; cdr3_aa: CASSYKGFEQYF
v_call: TRBV20-1; clone_size: NA; d_call: NA; j_call: TRBJ2-7; cdr3_nt: TGCAGTGCTCTAATTGGTGACGAGCAGTACTTC; cdr3_aa: CSALIGDEQYF
v_call: TRBV7-3; clone_size: few; d_call: NA; j_call: TRBJ2-1; cdr3_nt: TGTGCCAGCAGCCATGGGGCAGGGGCGCTGGGCAATGAGCAGTTCTTC; cdr3_aa: CASSHGAGALGNEQFF
v_call: TRBV12-3/TRBV12-4; clone_size: NA; d_call: NA; j_call: TRBJ2-3; cdr3_nt: TGTGCCAGCAGTTGGAACAGGGATCTAAGCACAGATACGCAGTATTTT; cdr3_aa: CASSWNRDLSTDTQYF
v_call: TRBV2; clone_size: few; d_call: TRBD1; j_call: TRBJ1-1; cdr3_nt: TGTGCCACCCAGGCGGGACAGGGTTACACTGAAGCTTTCTTT; cdr3_aa: CATQAGQGYTEAFF
v_call: TRBV7-8; clone_size: NA; d_call: TRBD1; j_call: TRBJ1-1; cdr3_nt: TGTGCCAGCAGCTTAGACCAGACAGGGGGGAACACTGAAGCTTTCTTT; cdr3_aa: CASSLDQTGGNTEAFF
v_call: TRBV19; clone_size: few; d_call: NA; j_call: TRBJ1-5; cdr3_nt: TGTGCCAGTAGTATAGTGACGGCGGATCAGCCCCAGCATTTT; cdr3_aa: CASSIVTADQPQHF
v_call: TRBV29-1; clone_size: few; d_call: TRBD2; j_call: TRBJ2-2; cdr3_nt: TGCAGCGTTGAGGTTGGGGGGGAAGCCGGGGAGCTGTTTTTT; cdr3_aa: CSVEVGGEAGELFF
v_call: TRBV4-1; clone_size: NA; d_call: NA; j_call: TRBJ2-3; cdr3_nt: TGCGCCAGCAGACAACCCATGGGGGGGGCTACAGATACGCAGTATTTT; cdr3_aa: CASRQPMGGATDTQYF
v_call: TRBV6-2/TRBV6-3; clone_size: many; d_call: NA; j_call: TRBJ2-4; cdr3_nt: TGTGCCAGTCAAAAACGGGCAGGAAACATTCAGTACTTC; cdr3_aa: CASQKRAGNIQYF
v_call: TRBV5-1; clone_size: many; d_call: NA; j_call: TRBJ2-1; cdr3_nt: TGCGCCAGCAGCTCTGACTCAGGGGGGGGCTACAATGAGCAGTTCTTC; cdr3_aa: CASSSDSGGGYNEQFF
v_call: TRBV5-1; clone_size: NA; d_call: NA; j_call: TRBJ2-2; cdr3_nt: TGCGCCAGCAGCTTGCACCCAGGGGACCCGAGCACCGGGGAGCTGTTTTTT; cdr3_aa: CASSLHPGDPSTGELFF
v_call: TRBV7-2; clone_size: many; d_call: TRBD2; j_call: TRBJ2-1; cdr3_nt: TGTGCCAGCAGCTTGGGGACTAGCGGGGGGGCCAAGAATGAGCAGTTCTTC; cdr3_aa: CASSLGTSGGAKNEQFF
v_call: TRBV28; clone_size: few; d_call: NA; j_call: TRBJ2-5; cdr3_nt: TGTGCCAGCAGTACCCCTCTTTTGGAGACCCAGTACTTC; cdr3_aa: CASSTPLLETQYF
v_call: TRBV7-2; clone_size: few; d_call: NA; j_call: TRBJ2-7; cdr3_nt: TGTGCCAGCAGCTCCGTGACAGGAATCTCCTACGAGCAGTACTTC; cdr3_aa: CASSSVTGISYEQYF
v_call: TRBV6-5; clone_size: NA; d_call: NA; j_call: TRBJ1-2; cdr3_nt: TGTGCCAGCAGTTACTCTCCTAGACAGAATGGCTACACCTTC; cdr3_aa: CASSYSPRQNGYTF
v_call: TRBV6-1; clone_size: few; d_call: TRBD1; j_call: TRBJ2-5; cdr3_nt: TGTGCCAGCGGAAGCAGGGGGCAAGAGACCCAGTACTTC; cdr3_aa: CASGSRGQETQYF
v_call: TRBV7-2; clone_size: many; d_call: TRBD2; j_call: TRBJ2-5; cdr3_nt: TGTGCCAGCAGCGGCGGGACTAGCGGGGGTCTGGCCCAGTACTTC; cdr3_aa: CASSGGTSGGLAQYF
v_call: TRBV12-2; clone_size: few; d_call: NA; j_call: TRBJ2-3; cdr3_nt: TGTGCAAGTCGCTTTACGACTATCGAGGTAGATACGCAGTATTTT; cdr3_aa: CASRFTTIEVDTQYF
v_call: TRBV7-2; clone_size: NA; d_call: TRBD2; j_call: TRBJ2-5; cdr3_nt: TGTGCCAGCAGCTTCGGACTAGCGGGGACCGAGACCCAGTACTTC; cdr3_aa: CASSFGLAGTETQYF
v_call: TRBV4-2; clone_size: NA; d_call: NA; j_call: TRBJ2-7; cdr3_nt: TGTGCCAGCAGCCAAGATTTCCCTAGCGACGAGCAGTACTTC; cdr3_aa: CASSQDFPSDEQYF
v_call: TRBV6-2/TRBV6-3; clone_size: NA; d_call: NA; j_call: TRBJ1-1; cdr3_nt: TGTGCCAGCAGCTTAAGGACGGATATCGCGAACACTGAAGCTTTCTTT; cdr3_aa: CASSLRTDIANTEAFF
v_call: TRBV24-1; clone_size: many; d_call: NA; j_call: TRBJ2-2; cdr3_nt: TGTGCCACCAGTGGAAGGAGTAACACCGGGGAGCTGTTTTTT; cdr3_aa: CATSGRSNTGELFF
v_call: TRBV4-3; clone_size: NA; d_call: NA; j_call: TRBJ2-3; cdr3_nt: TGCGCCAGCAGCCAAGATCTACAGGGTATTAAGTATTTT; cdr3_aa: CASSQDLQGIKYF
v_call: TRBV18; clone_size: many; d_call: NA; j_call: TRBJ1-3; cdr3_nt: TGTGCCAGCTCACCACAAGGGAATACTGGAAACACCATATATTTT; cdr3_aa: CASSPQGNTGNTIYF
v_call: TRBV7-2; clone_size: few; d_call: NA; j_call: TRBJ1-5; cdr3_nt: TGTGCCAGCAGCGTAAGGGGGGATCAGCCCCAGCATTTT; cdr3_aa: CASSVRGDQPQHF
v_call: TRBV2; clone_size: NA; d_call: NA; j_call: TRBJ1-5; cdr3_nt: TGTGCCAGCAGTGGCCCTATATCTTCCTGGGCCCAGCATTTT; cdr3_aa: CASSGPISSWAQHF
v_call: TRBV5-4; clone_size: NA; d_call: TRBD1; j_call: TRBJ2-5; cdr3_nt: TGTGCCAGCAGCAAATTACCGGGACAGACCGAAGAGACCCAGTACTTC; cdr3_aa: CASSKLPGQTEETQYF
v_call: TRBV7-6; clone_size: NA; d_call: NA; j_call: TRBJ2-7; cdr3_nt: TGTGCCAGCAGATCGACGGCCTTGGACGAGCAGTACTTC; cdr3_aa: CASRSTALDEQYF